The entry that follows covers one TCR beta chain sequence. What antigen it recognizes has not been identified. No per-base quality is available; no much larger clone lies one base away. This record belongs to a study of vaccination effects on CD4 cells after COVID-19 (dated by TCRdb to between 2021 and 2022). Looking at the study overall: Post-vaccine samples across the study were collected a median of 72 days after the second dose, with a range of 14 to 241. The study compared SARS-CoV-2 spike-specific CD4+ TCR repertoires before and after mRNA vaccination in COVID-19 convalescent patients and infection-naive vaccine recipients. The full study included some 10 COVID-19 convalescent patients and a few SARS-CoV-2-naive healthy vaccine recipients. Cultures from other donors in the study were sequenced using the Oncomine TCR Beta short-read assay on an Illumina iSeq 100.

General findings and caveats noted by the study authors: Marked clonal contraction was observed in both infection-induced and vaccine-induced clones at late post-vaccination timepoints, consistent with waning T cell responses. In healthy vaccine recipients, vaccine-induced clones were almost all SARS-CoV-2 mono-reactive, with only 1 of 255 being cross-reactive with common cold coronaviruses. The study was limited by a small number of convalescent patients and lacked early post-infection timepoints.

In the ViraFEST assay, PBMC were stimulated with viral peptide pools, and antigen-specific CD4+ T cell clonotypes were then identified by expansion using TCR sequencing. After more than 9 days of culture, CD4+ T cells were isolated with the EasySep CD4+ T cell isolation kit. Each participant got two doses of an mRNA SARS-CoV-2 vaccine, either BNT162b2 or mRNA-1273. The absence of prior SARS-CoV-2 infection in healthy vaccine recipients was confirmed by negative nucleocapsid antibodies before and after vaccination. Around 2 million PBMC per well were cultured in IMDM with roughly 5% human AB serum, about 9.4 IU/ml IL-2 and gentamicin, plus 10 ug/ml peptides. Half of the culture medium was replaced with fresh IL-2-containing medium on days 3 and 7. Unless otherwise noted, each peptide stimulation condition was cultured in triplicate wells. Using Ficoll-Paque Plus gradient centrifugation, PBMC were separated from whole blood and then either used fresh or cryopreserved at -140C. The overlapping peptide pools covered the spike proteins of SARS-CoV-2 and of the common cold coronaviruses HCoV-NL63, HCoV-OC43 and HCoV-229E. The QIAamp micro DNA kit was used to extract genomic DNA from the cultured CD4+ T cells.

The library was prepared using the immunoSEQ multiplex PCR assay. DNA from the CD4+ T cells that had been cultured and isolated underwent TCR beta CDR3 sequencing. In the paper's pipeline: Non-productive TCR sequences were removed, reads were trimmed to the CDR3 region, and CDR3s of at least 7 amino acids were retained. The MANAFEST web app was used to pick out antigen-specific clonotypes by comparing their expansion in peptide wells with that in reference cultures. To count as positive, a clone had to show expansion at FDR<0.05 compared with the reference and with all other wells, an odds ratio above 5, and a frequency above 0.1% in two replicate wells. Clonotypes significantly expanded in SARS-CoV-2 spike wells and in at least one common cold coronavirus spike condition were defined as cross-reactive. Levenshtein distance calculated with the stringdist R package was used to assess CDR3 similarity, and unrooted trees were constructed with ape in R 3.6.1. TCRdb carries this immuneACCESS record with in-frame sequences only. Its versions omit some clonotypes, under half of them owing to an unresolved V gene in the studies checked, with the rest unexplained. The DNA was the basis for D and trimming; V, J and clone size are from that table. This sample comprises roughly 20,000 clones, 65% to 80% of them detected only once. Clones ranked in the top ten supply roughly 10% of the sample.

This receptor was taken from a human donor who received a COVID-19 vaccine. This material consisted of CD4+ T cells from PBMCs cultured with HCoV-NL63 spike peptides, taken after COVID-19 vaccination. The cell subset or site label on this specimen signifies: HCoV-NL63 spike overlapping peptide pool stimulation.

The CDR3: CASLSTAGHREGGDYGYTF. The base sequence is TGTGCCAGCCTTTCAACCGCGGGCCACAGGGAAGGTGGAGACTATGGCTACACCTTC. Here the chain combines TRBV3-1 (or the pseudogene TRBV3-2) and TRBJ1-2; a tentative D match to TRBD1 spans 6 bases. V and J are truncated by 8 bases and 3 bases respectively, leaving an intervening sequence of 31 bases. The CDR1 and CDR2 encoded by the germline V gene (reference sequence) are LGHDT and YNNKEL. The CDR3 has 19 amino acids, counting the end cysteine and phenylalanine. CDR3 DNA is the only sequence kept; it has 57 bases, read in frame from the first base.